The sequence of this T cell receptor beta chain was determined in a study of cytomegalovirus exposure and HLA in healthy donors. Data came from immunoSEQ multiplex PCR; TCRdb stores just in-frame clones and leaves some out. Here the sample spans approximately 120,000 clones, 89% being singletons. The CDR3 spans 16 residues. Germline V gene sequence: CDR1 SGHTA, CDR2 FQGTGA. With V trimmed by 2 bases and J by 1 base, 1 base remained unmatched. The sequence derives from a woman between 18 and 30 years old in good health and CMV-seronegative. The material sequenced was PBMCs. V and J are TRBV7-3 and TRBJ2-3; 12 bases line up with TRBD1. CDR3 loop: CASSLGTGGRTDTQYF. The CDR3 coding sequence is TGTGCCAGCAGCTTAGGGACAGGGGGCCGCACAGATACGCAGTATTTT.